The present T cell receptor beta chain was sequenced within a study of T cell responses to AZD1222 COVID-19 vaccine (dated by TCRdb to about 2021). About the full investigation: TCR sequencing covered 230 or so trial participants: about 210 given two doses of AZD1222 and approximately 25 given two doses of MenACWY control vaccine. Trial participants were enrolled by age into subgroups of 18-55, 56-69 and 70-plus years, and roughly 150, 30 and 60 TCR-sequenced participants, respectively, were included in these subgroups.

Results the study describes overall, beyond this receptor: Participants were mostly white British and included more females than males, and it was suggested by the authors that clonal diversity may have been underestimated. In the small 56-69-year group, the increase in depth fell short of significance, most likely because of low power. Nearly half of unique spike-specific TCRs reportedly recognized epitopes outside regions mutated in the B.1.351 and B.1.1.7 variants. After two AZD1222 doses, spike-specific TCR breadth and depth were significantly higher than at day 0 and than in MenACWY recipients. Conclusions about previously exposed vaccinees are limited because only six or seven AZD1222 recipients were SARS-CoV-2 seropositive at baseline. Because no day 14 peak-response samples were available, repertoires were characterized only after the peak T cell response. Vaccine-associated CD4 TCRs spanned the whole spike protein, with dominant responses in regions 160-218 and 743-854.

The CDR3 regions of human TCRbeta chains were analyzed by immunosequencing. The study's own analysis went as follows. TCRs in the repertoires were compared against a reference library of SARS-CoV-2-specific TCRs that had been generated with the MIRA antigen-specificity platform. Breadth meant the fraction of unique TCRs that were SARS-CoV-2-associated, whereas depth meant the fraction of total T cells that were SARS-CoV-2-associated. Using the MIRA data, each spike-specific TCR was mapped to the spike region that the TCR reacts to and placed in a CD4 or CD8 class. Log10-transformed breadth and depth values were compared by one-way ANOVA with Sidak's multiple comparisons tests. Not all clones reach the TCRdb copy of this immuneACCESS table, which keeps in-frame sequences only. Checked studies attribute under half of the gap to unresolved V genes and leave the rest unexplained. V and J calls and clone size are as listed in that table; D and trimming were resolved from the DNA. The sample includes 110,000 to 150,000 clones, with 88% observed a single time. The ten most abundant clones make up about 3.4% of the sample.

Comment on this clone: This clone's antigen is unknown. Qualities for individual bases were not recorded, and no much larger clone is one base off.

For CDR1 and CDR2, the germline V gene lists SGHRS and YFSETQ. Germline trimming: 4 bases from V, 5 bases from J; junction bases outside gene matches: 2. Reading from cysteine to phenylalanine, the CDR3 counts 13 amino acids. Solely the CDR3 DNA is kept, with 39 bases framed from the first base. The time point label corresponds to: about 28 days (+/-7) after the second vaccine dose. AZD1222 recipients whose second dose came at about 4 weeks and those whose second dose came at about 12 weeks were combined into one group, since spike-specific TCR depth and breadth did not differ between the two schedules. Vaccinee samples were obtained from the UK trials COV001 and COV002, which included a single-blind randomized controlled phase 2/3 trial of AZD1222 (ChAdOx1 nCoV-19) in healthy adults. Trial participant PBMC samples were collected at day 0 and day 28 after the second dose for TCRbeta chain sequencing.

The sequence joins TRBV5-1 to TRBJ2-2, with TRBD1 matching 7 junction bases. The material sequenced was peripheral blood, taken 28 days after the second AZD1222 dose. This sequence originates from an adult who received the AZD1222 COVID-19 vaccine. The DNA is TGCGCCAGCAGCGGACAGGAAACCGGGGAGCTGTTTTTT. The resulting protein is CASSGQETGELFF.